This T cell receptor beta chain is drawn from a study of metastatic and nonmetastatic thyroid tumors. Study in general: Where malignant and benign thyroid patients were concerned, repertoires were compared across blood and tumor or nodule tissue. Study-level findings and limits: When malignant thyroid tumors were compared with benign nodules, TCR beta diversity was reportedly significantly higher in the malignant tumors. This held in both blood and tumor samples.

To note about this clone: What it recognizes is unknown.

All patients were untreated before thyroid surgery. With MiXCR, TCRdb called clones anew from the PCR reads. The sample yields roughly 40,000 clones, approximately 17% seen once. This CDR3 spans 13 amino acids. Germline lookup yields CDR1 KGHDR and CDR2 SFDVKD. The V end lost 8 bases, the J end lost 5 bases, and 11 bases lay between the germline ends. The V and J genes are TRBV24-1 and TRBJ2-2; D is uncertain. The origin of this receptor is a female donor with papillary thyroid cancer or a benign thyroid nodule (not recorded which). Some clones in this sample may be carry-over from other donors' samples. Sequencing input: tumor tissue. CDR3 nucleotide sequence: TGTGCCACCAATGGGTCGAGGACCGGGGAGCTGTTTTTT. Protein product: CATNGSRTGELFF.